The 32 T cell receptor beta chains given below trace back to one sample, sequenced in a study of T cell responses to AZD1222 COVID-19 vaccine. Profiling relied on immunoSEQ multiplex PCR, and the TCRdb table lists in-frame clones only, not all of them. This sample carries around 140,000 clones, about 92% of them seen once, and the ten largest clones take approximately 3.8%. The starting material was peripheral blood, obtained 28 days after the second AZD1222 dose. These receptors all stem from an adult who received the AZD1222 COVID-19 vaccine.

The chain employs TRBV3-1 (or the pseudogene TRBV3-2) and TRBJ1-5; D call uncertain. Between the trimmed V and J ends, which lost 8 bases and 4 bases, there was a span of 12 bases. This CDR3 spans 13 amino acids. Germline V lookup: CDR1 LGHDT, CDR2 YNNKEL (reference sequence). Here the CDR3 reads CASGQAQNQPQHF. Here the CDR3 DNA reads TGTGCCAGCGGTCAGGCCCAAAATCAGCCCCAGCATTTT.

The chain couples TRBV6-5 to TRBJ1-5; D call uncertain. CDR1 is MNHEY, CDR2 SVGAGI, per germline. This CDR3 is 14 amino acids long. Trimming left V 7 bases short and J 0 bases short, with 10 bases between. CDR3 protein: CASKTSYSNQPQHF. CDR3 coding DNA: TGTGCCAGCAAGACGTCTTATAGCAATCAGCCCCAGCATTTT.

This chain links TRBV19 with TRBJ1-2; the match to TRBD1 covers 8 bases. Germline V gives CDR1 LNHDA, CDR2 SQIVND (reference sequence). The CDR3 runs to 15 residues. V shed 4 bases, J shed 2 bases, and the junction held 6 bases outside the gene matches. CDR3: CASSTWTGRNYGYTF. The CDR3 DNA follows: TGTGCCAGTAGTACCTGGACAGGGAGGAACTATGGCTACACCTTC.

This sequence joins TRBV18 and TRBJ2-7; perhaps D is TRBD1 or TRBD2 (6 bases each). V was clipped by 2 bases and J by 2 bases, with 16 bases between them. Germline CDR1 and CDR2: KGHSH and LQKENI. The CDR3 runs 16 residues. The CDR3 DNA sequence: TGTGCCAGCTCACCATTCCCCCCGGGGGCGCCCTACGAGCAGTACTTC. Translated, it gives CASSPFPPGAPYEQYF.

V gene TRBV6-2 or TRBV6-3 combines with J gene TRBJ2-7; 8 bases are a match to TRBD1. This CDR3 has 19 residues. V trimming: 0 bases; J trimming: 0 bases; junction bases outside the gene matches: 13. CDR1 is MNHEY, CDR2 SVGEGT, per germline. The CDR3 DNA sequence: TGTGCCAGCAGTTACTCACGGACAGGGAGTAAAGGGAGCTCCTACGAGCAGTACTTC. It translates to CASSYSRTGSKGSSYEQYF.

Remarks on this clone: The conserved final phenylalanine or tryptophan is absent from the CDR3, which likely points to a read error. Because the CDR3's place on the DNA is in doubt, the DNA is left out and the CDR3 is given as listed by TCRdb. The chain combines TRBV7-9 with TRBJ2-3; the D segment call TRBD1 is taken from the table without a DNA check. The CDR3 spans 13 residues, counting both ends. CDR1 SEHNR and CDR2 FQNEAQ come from the germline V gene (reference sequence). This chain's CDR3 is CASSLDRERQALS.

J is TRBJ1-2 and V is TRBV19; 9 bases are shared with TRBD1. J gave up 5 bases and V 5 bases, and 3 bases lay outside the gene matches. From germline, CDR1 is LNHDA and CDR2 SQIVND (reference sequence). The CDR3 is 13 residues long. The chain's CDR3 is CASSWDREYGYTF. For the CDR3, the DNA is TGTGCCAGTAGTTGGGACAGGGAATATGGCTACACCTTC.

This rearrangement joins TRBV6-1 to TRBJ1-5; 9 bases are a match to TRBD1. The CDR3 runs 16 residues. V shed 2 bases and J 7 bases; nucleotides not matched to a gene: 9. The germline CDR1 and CDR2 sequences are MNHNS and SASEGT. CDR3 DNA sequence: TGTGCCAGCAGTGAAACCCGGACAGGGGAGGGCCAGCCCCAGCATTTT. It codes for CASSETRTGEGQPQHF.

The chain joins TRBV27 to TRBJ1-6; a weak D match, TRBD1 (5 bases). Germline-derived CDR1 and CDR2 are MNHEY and SMNVEV (reference sequence). The V and J ends lost 5 bases and 6 bases respectively, with 14 bases between them. The CDR3 covers 15 residues. DNA for the CDR3: TGTGCCAGCAGTCATACCGGGACCGGTAATTCACCCCTCCACTTT. Amino acids: CASSHTGTGNSPLHF.

This chain uses TRBV27 with TRBJ2-6; D is undetermined. The CDR3 covers 15 residues. V lost 3 bases to trimming and J lost 1 base, with 7 bases between them. Germline assignment: CDR1 MNHEY and CDR2 SMNVEV (reference sequence). CDR3 nucleotides: TGTGCCAGCAGTTTGTCCCCTTCTGGGGCCAACGTCCTGACTTTC. This encodes CASSLSPSGANVLTF.

The rearrangement uses TRBV3-1 (or the pseudogene TRBV3-2) and TRBJ2-3; a weak D match, TRBD2 (5 bases). V was pared by 4 bases and J by 5 bases, with 16 bases between. The CDR3 sequence is 15 residues long. Germline CDR1 is LGHDT and CDR2 is YNNKEL (reference sequence). The CDR3 is CASSRLDLGGDTQYF. For the CDR3, the DNA is TGTGCCAGCAGCCGCCTGGACTTGGGCGGAGATACGCAGTATTTT.

The chain combines TRBV11-3 with TRBJ1-6; the D is unclear. V was cut by 5 bases and J by 5 bases, with 7 bases left in between. The CDR3 contains 13 residues. The germline CDR1 and CDR2 sequences are SGHNT and YENEEA. The CDR3 DNA follows: TGTGCCAGCAGCCTAGTCCATAATTCACCCCTCCACTTT. Residues: CASSLVHNSPLHF.

In this sample, this clone turned up once. The V and J genes are TRBV6-5 and TRBJ2-3; a weak D match, TRBD1 (5 bases). V lost 5 bases and J 8 bases, leaving 11 bases between the germline ends. Germline loops: CDR1 MNHEY, CDR2 SVGAGI. The CDR3 runs to 12 residues. CDR3 loop: CASSPSRGTQYF. Here the CDR3 DNA reads TGTGCCAGCAGTCCCTCAAGGGGTACGCAGTATTTT.

The rearrangement links TRBV6-5 to TRBJ2-7; D is ambiguous. Germline-derived CDR1 and CDR2 are MNHEY and SVGAGI. The CDR3 loop spans 13 amino acids. V was shortened by 6 bases and J by 3 bases, with 12 bases between the two germline ends. CDR3 region: CASSLRGFYEQYF. The CDR3 DNA follows: TGTGCCAGCAGCCTCCGTGGCTTCTACGAGCAGTACTTC.

The chain joins TRBV15 to TRBJ1-2; D remains unclear. The germline V and J ends were trimmed by 1 base and 4 bases, with 13 bases remaining between them. Germline CDR1 reads LNHNV; CDR2 reads YYDKDF (reference sequence). The CDR3 is made up of 15 amino acids. CDR3 DNA: TGTGCCACCAGCAGAGGATATAACAACCTCTATGGCTACACCTTC. Amino acids: CATSRGYNNLYGYTF.

The chain combines TRBV18 with TRBJ2-1, with D possibly being TRBD1 (6 bases). The CDR3 covers 16 residues. V was cut by 2 bases and J by 2 bases, with 13 bases left in between. Germline lookup yields CDR1 KGHSH and CDR2 LQKENI. The CDR3 spells CASSPSTGRPYNEQFF. The CDR3 DNA follows: TGTGCCAGCTCACCATCGACAGGTCGGCCCTACAATGAGCAGTTCTTC.

V and J are TRBV19 and TRBJ1-1; TRBD1 matches 7 bases. V was clipped by 6 bases and J by 9 bases; unmatched bases: 10. Germline loops: CDR1 LNHDA, CDR2 SQIVND (reference sequence). The CDR3 is 13 amino acids. The CDR3 coding sequence is TGTGCCAGTAGCCACACGGGACAGAACCAAGCTTTCTTT. It translates to CASSHTGQNQAFF.

This chain joins TRBV24-1 and TRBJ2-2; 9 positions match TRBD1. Germline V lookup: CDR1 KGHDR, CDR2 SFDVKD. With 3 bases clipped from V and 3 bases from J, the junction kept 4 bases outside the gene matches. There are 16 residues in the CDR3. The CDR3 spells CATSDTTGGDTGELFF. CDR3 coding DNA: TGTGCCACCAGTGATACTACAGGGGGCGACACCGGGGAGCTGTTTTTT.

This sequence joins TRBV30 and TRBJ2-5; 7 nucleotides match TRBD1. V gave up 2 bases and J gave up 2 bases; unmatched junction bases: 2. CDR1 and CDR2 (germline): GTSNPN, SVGIG (reference sequence). The CDR3 consists of 13 residues. CDR3 sequence: CAWSQTGQETQYF. The CDR3 nucleotides are TGTGCCTGGAGTCAGACAGGGCAAGAGACCCAGTACTTC. The full variable domain, its missing parts supplied by reference TRBV30 and TRBJ2-5, is SQTIHQWPATLVQPVGSPLSLECTVEGTSNPNLYWYRQAAGRGLQLLFYSVGIGQISSEVPQNLSASRPQDRQFILSSKKLLLSDSGFYLCAWSQTGQETQYFGPGTRLLVL.

CDR3 region: CASSSVGRGNTEAFF. In DNA, the CDR3 is TGTGCCAGCAGCTCGGTGGGGAGAGGGAACACTGAAGCTTTCTTT. The chain carries TRBV25-1 and TRBJ1-1; D not resolved. The V gene lost 6 bases and the J gene lost 1 base, with 15 bases spanning the gap. CDR1 and CDR2 from the germline V gene are MGHDK and SYGVNS. The CDR3 has 15 residues.

The chain uses TRBV7-6 and TRBJ2-7; D gene ambiguous. Per the germline V gene, CDR1 is SGHVS and CDR2 is FNYEAQ. Trimming took off 4 bases at V and 4 bases at J, with 8 bases between the two ends. CDR3 size: 12 residues. CDR3 in DNA: TGTGCCAGCAGCTCGGTGGATTACGAGCAGTACTTC. Translation gives CASSSVDYEQYF.

The V and J genes are TRBV9 and TRBJ2-3; 14 bases align to TRBD2. The CDR3 is 16 residues long. V shed 2 bases and J 6 bases; nucleotides not matched to a gene: 5. The germline V gene encodes CDR1 SGDLS and CDR2 YYNGEE. The DNA of the CDR3 is TGTGCCAGCAGCGTGACTAGCGGGAGGGCCCCGGATACGCAGTATTTT. It codes for CASSVTSGRAPDTQYF. The variable domain in full, with the rest retrieved from reference TRBV9 and TRBJ2-3, is DSGVTQTPKHLITATGQRVTLRCSPRSGDLSVYWYQQSLDQGLQFLIQYYNGEERAKGNILERFSAQQFPDLHSELNLSSLELGDSALYFCASSVTSGRAPDTQYFGPGTRLTVL.

This chain joins TRBV20-1 and TRBJ2-1; TRBD2 agrees at 12 bases. The germline V gene has CDR1 DFQATT and CDR2 SNEGSKA (reference sequence). CDR3 length: 15 residues. The junction had 5 bases not matched to a gene; V was cut back by 3 bases and J by 5 bases. CDR3 nucleotide sequence: TGCAGTGCTAGTTCCCTAGCGGGAGGGGACAATGAGCAGTTCTTC. Translating it yields CSASSLAGGDNEQFF.

The chain combines TRBV28 with TRBJ2-2, with D unclear. Germline V lookup: CDR1 MDHEN, CDR2 SYDVKM. The CDR3 extends over 15 amino acids. Trimming pared 4 bases from V and 4 bases from J, leaving 13 bases between. CDR3 in amino acids: CASSSPPSATGELFF. The DNA for the CDR3 is TGTGCCAGCAGTTCCCCTCCGTCGGCCACCGGGGAGCTGTTTTTT.

The chain couples TRBV13 to TRBJ1-6; D gene uncertain. The CDR3 sequence is 14 residues long. The V end was cut by 3 bases, the J end by 7 bases, with 10 bases between. From germline, CDR1 is PRHDT and CDR2 FYEKMQ (reference sequence). For the CDR3, the DNA is TGTGCCAGCAGCTTGAGGGAGGGCAATTCACCCCTCCACTTT. Encoded protein: CASSLREGNSPLHF.

The chain is built from TRBV29-1 and TRBJ2-7; D may be TRBD2 (7 bases). The germline V and J ends were trimmed by 6 bases and 7 bases, with 19 bases remaining between them. The V gene's germline CDR1 is SQVTM and CDR2 ANQGSEA. The CDR3 loop spans 13 amino acids. The CDR3 bases are TGCAGCGTGGGGGGGCAGGGGATTCGGGAGCAGTACTTC. Protein product: CSVGGQGIREQYF.

This clone showed up just once. The chain joins TRBV5-1 to TRBJ2-1; tentatively, D is TRBD1 (6 bases). CDR1 and CDR2 (germline): SGHRS, YFSETQ. Trimming took 4 bases from V and 2 from J, leaving 16 bases between them. The CDR3 has 16 amino acids. The CDR3 nucleotides are TGCGCCAGCAGCCCACAGACGGGGACACCCTACAATGAGCAGTTCTTC. This translates into CASSPQTGTPYNEQFF.

The CDR3 spells CASSQWRGGYTF. DNA of the CDR3: TGTGCCAGCAGCCAATGGAGGGGAGGCTACACCTTC. The rearrangement joins TRBV4-2 to TRBJ1-2, with D perhaps TRBD1 (5 bases). The CDR3 extends over 12 amino acids. CDR1 and CDR2 from the germline V gene are LGHNA and YNFKEQ. The V gene lost 2 bases and the J gene lost 8 bases, with 9 bases spanning the gap.

The V call is TRBV10-3, the J call TRBJ2-5; 7 positions match TRBD2. The V gene's germline CDR1 is ENHRY and CDR2 SYGVKD. This CDR3 has 13 amino acids. Trimming cost V 8 bases and J 4 bases; bases outside gene matches: 7. The CDR3 is CAIRGGGPETQYF. DNA of the CDR3: TGTGCCATCCGCGGGGGAGGGCCAGAGACCCAGTACTTC.

V is TRBV11-2 and J is TRBJ2-1; D perhaps matches TRBD2 (6 bases). The V and J ends lost 5 bases and 3 bases respectively, with 11 bases between them. The germline CDR1 and CDR2 sequences are SGHAT and FQNNGV. This CDR3 comprises 14 residues. Here the CDR3 DNA reads TGTGCCAGCAGCACCAGGAGGGACTACAATGAGCAGTTCTTC. This codes for CASSTRRDYNEQFF.

The chain links TRBV19 to TRBJ2-3; D unclear. CDR3 size: 14 residues. In germline, CDR1 is LNHDA, CDR2 SQIVND (reference sequence). V was pared by 4 bases and J by 2 bases, with 10 bases between. CDR3: CASSSSGPTDTQYF. The CDR3, as DNA: TGTGCCAGTAGTAGTTCCGGACCCACAGATACGCAGTATTTT.

This chain connects TRBV5-6 to TRBJ2-3; D remains ambiguous. Between the trimmed V and J ends, which lost 3 bases and 4 bases, there was a span of 6 bases. The CDR3 length is 12 residues. From germline, CDR1 is SGHDT and CDR2 YYEEEE. The CDR3 DNA sequence: TGTGCCAGCAGCTCTCGACCAGATACGCAGTATTTT. Amino acids: CASSSRPDTQYF.